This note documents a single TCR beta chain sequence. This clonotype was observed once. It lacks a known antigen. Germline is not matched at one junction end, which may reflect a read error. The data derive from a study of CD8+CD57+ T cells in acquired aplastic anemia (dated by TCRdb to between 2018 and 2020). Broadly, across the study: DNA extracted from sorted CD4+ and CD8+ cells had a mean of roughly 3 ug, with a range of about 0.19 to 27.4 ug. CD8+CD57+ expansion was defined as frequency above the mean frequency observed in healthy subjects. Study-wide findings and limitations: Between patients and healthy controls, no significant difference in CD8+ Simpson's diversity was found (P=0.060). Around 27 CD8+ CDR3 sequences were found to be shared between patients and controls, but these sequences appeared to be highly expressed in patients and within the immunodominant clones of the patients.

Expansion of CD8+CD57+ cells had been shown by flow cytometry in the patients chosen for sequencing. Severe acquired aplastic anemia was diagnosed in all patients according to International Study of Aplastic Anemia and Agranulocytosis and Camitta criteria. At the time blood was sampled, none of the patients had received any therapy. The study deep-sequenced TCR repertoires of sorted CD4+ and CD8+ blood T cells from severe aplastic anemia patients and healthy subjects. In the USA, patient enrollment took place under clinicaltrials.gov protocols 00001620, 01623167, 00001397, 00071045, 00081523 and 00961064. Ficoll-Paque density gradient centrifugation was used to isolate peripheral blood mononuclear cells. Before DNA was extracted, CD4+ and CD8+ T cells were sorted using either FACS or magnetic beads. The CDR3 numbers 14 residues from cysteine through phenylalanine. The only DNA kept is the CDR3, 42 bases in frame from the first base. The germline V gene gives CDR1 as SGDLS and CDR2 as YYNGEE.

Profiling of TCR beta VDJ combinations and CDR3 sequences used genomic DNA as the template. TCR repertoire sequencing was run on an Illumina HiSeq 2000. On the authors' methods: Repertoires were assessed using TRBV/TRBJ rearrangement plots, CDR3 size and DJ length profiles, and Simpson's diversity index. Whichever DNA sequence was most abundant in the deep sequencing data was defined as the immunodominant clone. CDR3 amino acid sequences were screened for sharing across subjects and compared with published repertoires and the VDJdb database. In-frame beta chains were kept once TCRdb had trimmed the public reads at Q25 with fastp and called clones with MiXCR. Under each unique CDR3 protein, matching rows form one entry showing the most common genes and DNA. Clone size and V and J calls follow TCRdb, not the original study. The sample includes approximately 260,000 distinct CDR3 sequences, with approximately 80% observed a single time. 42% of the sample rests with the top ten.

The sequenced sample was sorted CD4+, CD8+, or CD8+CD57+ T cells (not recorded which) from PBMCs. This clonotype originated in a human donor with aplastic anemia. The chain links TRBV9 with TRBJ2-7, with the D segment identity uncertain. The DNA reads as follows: TGTGCCAGCGGCGTGACACCTATTGGAGCCGTACAGCACTTC. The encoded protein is CASGVTPIGAVQHF. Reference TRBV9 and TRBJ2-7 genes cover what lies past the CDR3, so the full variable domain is DSGVTQTPKHLITATGQRVTLRCSPRSGDLSVYWYQQSLDQGLQFLIQYYNGEERAKGNILERFSAQQFPDLHSELNLSSLELGDSALYFCASGVTPIGAVQHFGPGTRLTVT.